This T cell receptor (beta chain) was identified in a study of blood T cell repertoires in COVID-19 (dated by TCRdb to between 2020 and 2021). About the investigation overall: Samples covering the acute and convalescent phases of COVID-19 were provided by collaborators in the United States, Italy and Spain. The material from the prospective study consisted of cDNA or gDNA derived from T cells, B-cell-depleted T cells, or PBMCs. The dataset comprised deeply sampled blood TCRbeta repertoires from subjects exposed to, actively infected with, or recovered from COVID-19. The repertoires were released in a freely available public database meant as a resource for research on the immune response to SARS-CoV-2. Samples came from the ongoing ImmuneRACE study (first 160 participants) plus 1,254 subjects from 6 global collaborators. Nearly every sample came with metadata listing a de-identified subject ID, COVID-19 status, age in years and sex. Where available, HLA class I and class II types were obtained from metadata supplied by the sample provider rather than from assay-based typing. Broader findings and caveats from the paper: The quantity of clinical and demographic metadata differed by source and by participant and was supplied without curation.

As regards this clone: Its cognate antigen has yet to be identified. No much larger clone exists at a distance of one base, and base qualities are not known.

From V the trimming removes 3 bases and from J it removes 6 bases, while the gene matches leave 8 bases of the junction unaccounted for. From the cysteine through the phenylalanine, the CDR3 covers 16 amino acids. Only CDR3 DNA remains: 48 bases, in frame from the first base. Reading the germline V gene gives CDR1 SGHRS and CDR2 YFSETQ. TCRbeta CDR3 regions were amplified from genomic DNA using the immunoSEQ Assay, a bias-controlled multiplex PCR. The original methods were these. The number of nucleated cells in each sample was estimated from the amplification of reference gene primers within the assay. Sequence reads were collapsed and filtered to measure the absolute abundance of every unique TCRbeta CDR3 rearrangement. For each sample, productive Simpson clonality was calculated as the square root of Simpson's diversity index over productive rearrangements. In its TCRdb copy, this immuneACCESS table keeps in-frame sequences only and misses some clones. Where compared with another copy, unresolved V genes explain less than half of these, and the others have no known cause. The DNA gave D and trimming, while V, J and clone size come from that table. The sample contains roughly 250,000 clones, approximately 90% of them found a single time. Of the sample, around 2% is held by the ten largest clones.

Samples from volunteer blood donors who had recovered from COVID-19 were contributed by a second Seattle source. Collaborating institutions collected whole blood in K2EDTA tubes following their own protocols. For TCRbeta analysis, collaborators shipped samples as frozen whole blood, isolated PBMCs, or DNA extracted from either of those sample types. Recombination connected TRBV5-1 to TRBJ1-6, and 8 junction bases match TRBD1. This clonotype was sampled from a woman between 40 and 55 years old who had recovered from COVID-19. What was sequenced was peripheral blood. This receptor has the CDR3 CASSSHPGQVNSPLHF. The nucleotide sequence is given as TGCGCCAGCAGCTCCCACCCGGGACAGGTTAATTCACCCCTCCACTTT. The full variable domain, completed from the reference TRBV5-1 and TRBJ1-6 proteins outside the CDR3, reads KAGVTQTPRYLIKTRGQQVTLSCSPISGHRSVSWYQQTPGQGLQFLFEYFSETQRNKGNFPGRFSGRQFSNSRSEMNVSTLELGDSALYLCASSSHPGQVNSPLHFGNGTRLTVT.